A single T cell receptor (beta chain) is shown here with its context. The antigen is unknown. Germline-derived CDR1 and CDR2 are GTSNPN and SVGIG (reference sequence). V lost 2 bases, J lost 2 bases, and 3 bases stayed unmatched. There are 15 residues in the CDR3. This sample is drawn from a study of human T cells and chemical hapten exposure. In the study overall: Upper-back patches of 0.01% DPC were read at 6 days.

Time point indicated: patch test 3, about 24 weeks after DPC sensitization. Sample treatment: therapeutic diphenylcyclopropenone sensitization with weekly scalp DPC. It was the library that attached unique molecular identifiers to individual cDNA molecules. TCRdb recomputed calls from the RACE reads with MiXCR, one row per CDR3 protein. The data show about 84,000 distinct CDR3 sequences, with 10% to 11% seen just once and roughly 3.7% held by the top ten. Study outcomes and limitations: Sensitization with DPC brought no change to TCRs above 1 in 1000 in frequency.

This clonotype originated in a woman aged 45-59 years with alopecia areata. Some clones in this sample may be carry-over from other donors' samples. This sequence joins TRBV30 and TRBJ2-1; 10 nucleotides align to TRBD2. The specimen was whole blood, collected in connection with sensitization to the hapten diphenylcyclopropenone (DPC). The chain's CDR3 is CAWSILAGAYNEQFF. CDR3 coding DNA: TGTGCCTGGAGTATCCTAGCGGGAGCCTACAATGAGCAGTTCTTC.